Following are 4 T cell receptor beta chains from one sample sequenced in a study of cytotoxic CD8 clonotypes in ibrutinib-treated CLL. Sequencing used immunoSEQ multiplex PCR; TCRdb keeps in-frame clones, though not all of them. There are nearly 85,000 clones in the sample; roughly 77% occur only once, and roughly 4.8% lies in the top ten. Here the sequenced sample was PBMCs, taken after 12 months of ibrutinib treatment. Source of these receptors: a human donor with chronic lymphocytic leukemia.

In its sample, this clone was seen a few times. The V and J genes are TRBV7-2 and TRBJ2-4; 7 nucleotides align to TRBD2. Germline values: CDR1 SGHTA, CDR2 FQGNSA. CDR3 size: 15 residues. V gave up 5 bases and J gave up 0 bases; unmatched junction bases: 4. This chain's CDR3 is CASSPGGVAKNIQYF. The CDR3 nucleotides are TGTGCCAGCAGCCCTGGGGGGGTAGCCAAAAACATTCAGTACTTC.

V usage is TRBV7-2 and J usage is TRBJ2-1; unclear D gene. Germline assignment: CDR1 SGHTA and CDR2 FQGNSA. This CDR3 comprises 13 residues. With 1 base removed from V and 5 bases from J, the gap between germline ends came to 6 bases. Here the CDR3 DNA reads TGTGCCAGCAGCTTAGGGGTCCACAATGAGCAGTTCTTC. As protein: CASSLGVHNEQFF. The variable domain in full, with the rest retrieved from reference TRBV7-2 and TRBJ2-1, is GAGVSQSPSNKVTEKGKDVELRCDPISGHTALYWYRQSLGQGLEFLIYFQGNSAPDKSGLPSDRFSAERTGGSVSTLTIQRTQQEDSAVYLCASSLGVHNEQFFGPGTRLTVL.

The rearrangement uses TRBV25-1 and TRBJ2-1, with TRBD2 identical over 10 bases. The J segment lost 7 bases and the V segment lost 7 bases, leaving 10 bases of the junction unmatched. The CDR3 spans 15 residues. Germline V gene data show CDR1 as MGHDK and CDR2 as SYGVNS. CDR3 sequence (DNA): TGTGCCAGCACTCCGAGCGGGAGGGCCTCGAATGAGCAGTTCTTC. Its translation is CASTPSGRASNEQFF. The full variable domain, with the rest looked up from reference TRBV25-1 and TRBJ2-1, is EADIYQTPRYLVIGTGKKITLECSQTMGHDKMYWYQQDPGMELHLIHYSYGVNSTEKGDLSSESTVSRIRTEHFPLTLESARPSHTSQYLCASTPSGRASNEQFFGPGTRLTVL.

V gene TRBV10-3 combines with J gene TRBJ2-7; 8 nucleotides line up with TRBD1. Germline V gene lookup returns CDR1 ENHRY and CDR2 SYGVKD. The CDR3 length is 12 residues. Unmatched junction bases numbered 2, after V lost 8 bases and J lost 2 bases. The CDR3 protein is CAIGDRPYEQYF. Written as DNA, the CDR3 is TGTGCCATCGGGGACAGGCCCTACGAGCAGTACTTC.